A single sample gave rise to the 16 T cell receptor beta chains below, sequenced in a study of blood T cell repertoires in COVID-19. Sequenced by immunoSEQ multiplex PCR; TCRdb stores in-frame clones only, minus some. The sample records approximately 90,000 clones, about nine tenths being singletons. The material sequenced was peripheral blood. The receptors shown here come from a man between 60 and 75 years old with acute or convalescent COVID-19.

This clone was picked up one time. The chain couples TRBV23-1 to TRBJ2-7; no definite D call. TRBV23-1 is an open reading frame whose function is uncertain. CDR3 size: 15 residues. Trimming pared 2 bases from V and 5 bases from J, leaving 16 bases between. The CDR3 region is CASSQRVGFTNEQYV. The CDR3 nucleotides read TGCGCCAGCAGTCAACGGGTTGGTTTCACCAACGAGCAGTACGTC.

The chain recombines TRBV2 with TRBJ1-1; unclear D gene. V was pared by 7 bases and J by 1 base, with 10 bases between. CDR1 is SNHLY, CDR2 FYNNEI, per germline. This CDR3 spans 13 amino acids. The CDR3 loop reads CASKLGANTEAFF. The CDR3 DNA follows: TGTGCCAGCAAGCTGGGCGCGAACACTGAAGCTTTCTTT. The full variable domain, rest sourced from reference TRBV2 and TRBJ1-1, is EPEVTQTPSHQVTQMGQEVILRCVPISNHLYFYWYRQILGQKVEFLVSFYNNEISEKSEIFDDQFSVERPDGSNFTLKIRSTKLEDSAMYFCASKLGANTEAFFGQGTRLTVV.

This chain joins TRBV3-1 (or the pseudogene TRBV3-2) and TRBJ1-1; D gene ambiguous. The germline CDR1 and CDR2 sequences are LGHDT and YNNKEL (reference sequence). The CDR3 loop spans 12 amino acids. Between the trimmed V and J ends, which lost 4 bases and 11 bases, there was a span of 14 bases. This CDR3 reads CASSPPRSRAFF. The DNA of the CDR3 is TGTGCCAGCAGCCCTCCACGGTCGAGGGCTTTCTTT.

CDR3 bases: TGTGCCAGTAGTCCCCGGGACAGACTTGTATCTGGAAACACCATATATTTT. Its protein is CASSPRDRLVSGNTIYF. This chain connects TRBV19 to TRBJ1-3, with 7 nucleotides matching TRBD1. CDR3 length: 17 residues. Germline V gene sequence: CDR1 LNHDA, CDR2 SQIVND (reference sequence). V trimming: 5 bases; J trimming: 1 base; junction bases outside the gene matches: 11.

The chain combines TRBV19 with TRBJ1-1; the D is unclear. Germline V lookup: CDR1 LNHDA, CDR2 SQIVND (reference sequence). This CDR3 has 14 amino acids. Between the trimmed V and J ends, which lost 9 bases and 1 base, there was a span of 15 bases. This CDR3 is CASSLHLGNTEAFF. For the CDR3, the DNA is TGTGCCAGCTCCCTTCACCTAGGGAACACTGAAGCTTTCTTT.

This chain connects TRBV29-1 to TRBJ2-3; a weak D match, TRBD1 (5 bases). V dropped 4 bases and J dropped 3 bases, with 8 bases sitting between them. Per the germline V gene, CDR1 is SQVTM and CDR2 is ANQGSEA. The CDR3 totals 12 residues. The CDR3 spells CSVGSGTDTQYF. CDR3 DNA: TGCAGCGTTGGATCAGGGACAGATACGCAGTATTTT.

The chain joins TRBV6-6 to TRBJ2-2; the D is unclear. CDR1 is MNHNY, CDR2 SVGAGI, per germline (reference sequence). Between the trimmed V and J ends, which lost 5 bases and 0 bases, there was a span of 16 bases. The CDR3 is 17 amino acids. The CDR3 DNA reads TGTGCCAGCAGTCTGCGACCTACTACAACGAACACCGGGGAGCTGTTTTTT. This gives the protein CASSLRPTTTNTGELFF.

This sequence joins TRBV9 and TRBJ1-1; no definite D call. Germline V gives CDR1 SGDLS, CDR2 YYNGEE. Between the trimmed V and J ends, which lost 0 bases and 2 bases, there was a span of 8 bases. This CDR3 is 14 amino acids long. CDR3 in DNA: TGTGCCAGCAGCGTAGTCGAGGTCAACACTGAAGCTTTCTTT. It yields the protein CASSVVEVNTEAFF.

The CDR3 loop reads CASRGTTGYGYTF. The DNA for the CDR3 is TGTGCCAGCAGAGGGACGACAGGGTATGGCTACACCTTC. This chain links TRBV2 with TRBJ1-2; TRBD1 matches 7 bases. The J segment lost 5 bases and the V segment lost 6 bases, leaving 6 bases of the junction unmatched. The germline gives CDR1 SNHLY, CDR2 FYNNEI. The CDR3 has 13 residues.

The CDR3 is CAISESWVGEQYV. CDR3 DNA sequence: TGTGCCATCAGTGAGTCTTGGGTCGGGGAGCAGTACGTC. The V and J genes are TRBV10-3 and TRBJ2-7; D remains ambiguous. Germline-derived CDR1 and CDR2 are ENHRY and SYGVKD. V shed 0 bases and J shed 7 bases, with 10 bases lying between them. CDR3 size: 13 residues.

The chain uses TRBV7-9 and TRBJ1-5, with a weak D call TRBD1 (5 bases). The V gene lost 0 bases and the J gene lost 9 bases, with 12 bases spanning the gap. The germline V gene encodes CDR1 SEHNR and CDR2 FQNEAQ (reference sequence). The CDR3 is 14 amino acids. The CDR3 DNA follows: TGTGCCAGCAGCTTAGCGCAGGGTTCGGGGCCCCAGCATTTT. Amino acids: CASSLAQGSGPQHF.

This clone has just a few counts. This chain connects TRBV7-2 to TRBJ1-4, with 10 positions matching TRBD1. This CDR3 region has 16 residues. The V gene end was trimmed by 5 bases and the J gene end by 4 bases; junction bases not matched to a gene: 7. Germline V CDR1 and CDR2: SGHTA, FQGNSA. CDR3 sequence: CASSPRTGGFNEKLFF. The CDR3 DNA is TGTGCCAGCAGCCCTCGGACAGGGGGTTTTAATGAAAAACTGTTTTTT. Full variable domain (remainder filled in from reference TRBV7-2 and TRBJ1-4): GAGVSQSPSNKVTEKGKDVELRCDPISGHTALYWYRQSLGQGLEFLIYFQGNSAPDKSGLPSDRFSAERTGGSVSTLTIQRTQQEDSAVYLCASSPRTGGFNEKLFFGSGTQLSVL.

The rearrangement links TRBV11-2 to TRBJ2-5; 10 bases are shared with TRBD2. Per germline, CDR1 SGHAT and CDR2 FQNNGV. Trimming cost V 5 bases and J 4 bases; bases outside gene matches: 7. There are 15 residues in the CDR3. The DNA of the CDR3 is TGTGCCAGCAGCCCTCGAGCGGGGGGGCGAGAGACCCAGTACTTC. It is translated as CASSPRAGGRETQYF.

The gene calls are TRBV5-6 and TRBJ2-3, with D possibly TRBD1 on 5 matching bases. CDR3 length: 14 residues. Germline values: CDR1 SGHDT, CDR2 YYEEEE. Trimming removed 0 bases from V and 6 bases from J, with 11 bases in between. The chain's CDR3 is CASSLDLRGDTQYF. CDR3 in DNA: TGTGCCAGCAGCTTGGACCTAAGGGGTGATACGCAGTATTTT.

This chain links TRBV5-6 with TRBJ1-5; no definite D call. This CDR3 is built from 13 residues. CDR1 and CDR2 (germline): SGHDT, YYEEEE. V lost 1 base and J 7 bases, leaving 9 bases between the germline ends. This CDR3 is CASSLSENQPQHF. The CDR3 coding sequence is TGTGCCAGCAGCTTGTCGGAGAACCAGCCCCAGCATTTT. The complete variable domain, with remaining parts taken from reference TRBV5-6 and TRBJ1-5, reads DAGVTQSPTHLIKTRGQQVTLRCSPKSGHDTVSWYQQALGQGPQFIFQYYEEEERQRGNFPDRFSGHQFPNYSSELNVNALLLGDSALYLCASSLSENQPQHFGDGTRLSIL.

CDR3 nucleotides: TGTGCCAGCAGTTACCCCGGGTTAGCCAAAAACATTCAGTACTTC. Its protein product is CASSYPGLAKNIQYF. The V gene is TRBV6-2 or TRBV6-3, the J gene TRBJ2-4; D is uncertain. The CDR3 contains 15 residues. Germline values: CDR1 MNHEY, CDR2 SVGEGT. V was shortened by 2 bases and J by 0 bases, with 8 bases between the two germline ends.